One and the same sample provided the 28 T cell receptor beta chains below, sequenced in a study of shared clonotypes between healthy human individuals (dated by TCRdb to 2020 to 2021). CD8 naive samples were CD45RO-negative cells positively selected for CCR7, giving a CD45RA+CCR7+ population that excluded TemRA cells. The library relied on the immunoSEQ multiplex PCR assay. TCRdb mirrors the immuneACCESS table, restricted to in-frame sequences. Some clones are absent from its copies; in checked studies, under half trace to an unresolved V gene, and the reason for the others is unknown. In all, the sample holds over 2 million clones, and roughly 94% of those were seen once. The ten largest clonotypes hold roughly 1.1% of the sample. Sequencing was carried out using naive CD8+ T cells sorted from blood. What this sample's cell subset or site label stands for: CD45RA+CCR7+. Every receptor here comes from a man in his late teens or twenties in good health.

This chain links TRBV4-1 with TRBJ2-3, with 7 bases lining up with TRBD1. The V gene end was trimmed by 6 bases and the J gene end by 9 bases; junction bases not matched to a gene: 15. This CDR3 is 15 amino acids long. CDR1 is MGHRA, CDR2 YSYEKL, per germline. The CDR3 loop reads CASRAKDLQGLTQYF. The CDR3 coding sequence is TGCGCCAGCAGAGCGAAGGATTTACAGGGGCTAACGCAGTATTTT.

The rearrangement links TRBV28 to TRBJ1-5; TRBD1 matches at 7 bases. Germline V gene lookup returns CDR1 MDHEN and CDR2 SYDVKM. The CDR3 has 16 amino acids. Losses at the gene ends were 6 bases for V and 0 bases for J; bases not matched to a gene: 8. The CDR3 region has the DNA TGTGCCAGCAGACTCCAGGGGGGTTATAGCAATCAGCCCCAGCATTTT. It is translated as CASRLQGGYSNQPQHF.

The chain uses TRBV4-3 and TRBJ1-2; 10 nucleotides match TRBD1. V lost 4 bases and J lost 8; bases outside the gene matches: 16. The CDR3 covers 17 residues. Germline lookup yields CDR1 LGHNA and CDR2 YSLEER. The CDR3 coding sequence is TGCGCCAGCAGCCCAAATAATGCGACCCGGGACAGGGGAGGCTACACCTTC. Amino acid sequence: CASSPNNATRDRGGYTF.

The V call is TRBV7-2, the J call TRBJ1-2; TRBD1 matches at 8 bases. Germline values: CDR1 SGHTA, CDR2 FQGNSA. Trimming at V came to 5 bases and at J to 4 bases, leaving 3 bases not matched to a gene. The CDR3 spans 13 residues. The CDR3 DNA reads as TGTGCCAGCAGCCAGGGGACAGGCTATGGCTACACCTTC. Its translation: CASSQGTGYGYTF.

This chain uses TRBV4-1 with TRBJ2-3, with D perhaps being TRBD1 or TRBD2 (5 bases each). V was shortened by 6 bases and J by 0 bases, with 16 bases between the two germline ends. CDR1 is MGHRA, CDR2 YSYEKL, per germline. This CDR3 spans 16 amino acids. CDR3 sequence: CASSTGPGASTDTQYF. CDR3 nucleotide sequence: TGCGCCAGCAGTACGGGGCCGGGCGCTAGCACAGATACGCAGTATTTT.

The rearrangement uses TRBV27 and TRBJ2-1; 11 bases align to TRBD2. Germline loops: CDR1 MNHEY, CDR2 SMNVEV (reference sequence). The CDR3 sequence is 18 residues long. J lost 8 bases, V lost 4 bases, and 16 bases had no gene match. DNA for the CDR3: TGTGCCAGCAGTTCCCTACCCCCACTAGCGGGAGAGGTTGATGAGCAGTTCTTC. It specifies CASSSLPPLAGEVDEQFF.

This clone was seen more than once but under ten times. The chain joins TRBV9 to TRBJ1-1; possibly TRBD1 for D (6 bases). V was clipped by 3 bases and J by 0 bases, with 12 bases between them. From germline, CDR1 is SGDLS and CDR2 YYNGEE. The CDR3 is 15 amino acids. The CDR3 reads CASSAKGGMNTEAFF. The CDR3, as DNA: TGTGCCAGCAGCGCTAAAGGGGGAATGAACACTGAAGCTTTCTTT.

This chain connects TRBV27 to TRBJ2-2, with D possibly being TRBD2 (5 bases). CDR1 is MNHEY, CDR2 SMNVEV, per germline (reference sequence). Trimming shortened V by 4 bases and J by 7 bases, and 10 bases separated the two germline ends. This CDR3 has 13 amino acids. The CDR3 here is CASSWGVDGELFF. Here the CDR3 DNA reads TGTGCCAGCAGTTGGGGAGTCGACGGGGAGCTGTTTTTT.

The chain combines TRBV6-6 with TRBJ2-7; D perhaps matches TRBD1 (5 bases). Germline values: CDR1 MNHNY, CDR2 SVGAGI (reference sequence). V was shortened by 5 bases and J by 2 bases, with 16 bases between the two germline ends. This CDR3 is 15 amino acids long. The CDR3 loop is CASSMSRGFPYEQYF. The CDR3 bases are TGTGCCAGCAGTATGAGTAGGGGATTTCCCTACGAGCAGTACTTC.

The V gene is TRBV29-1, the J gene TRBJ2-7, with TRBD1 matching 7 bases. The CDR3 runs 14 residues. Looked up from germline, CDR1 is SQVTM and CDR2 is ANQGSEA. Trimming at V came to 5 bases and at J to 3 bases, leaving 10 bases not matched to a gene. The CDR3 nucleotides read TGCAGCGTTAAGGGAACAGGGGTCGACTACGAGCAGTACTTC. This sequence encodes CSVKGTGVDYEQYF.

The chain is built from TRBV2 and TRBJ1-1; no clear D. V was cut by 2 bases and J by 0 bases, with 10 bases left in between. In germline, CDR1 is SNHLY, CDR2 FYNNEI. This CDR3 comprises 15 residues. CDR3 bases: TGTGCCAGCAGTGAACACCGAGGAGTGAACACTGAAGCTTTCTTT. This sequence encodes CASSEHRGVNTEAFF.

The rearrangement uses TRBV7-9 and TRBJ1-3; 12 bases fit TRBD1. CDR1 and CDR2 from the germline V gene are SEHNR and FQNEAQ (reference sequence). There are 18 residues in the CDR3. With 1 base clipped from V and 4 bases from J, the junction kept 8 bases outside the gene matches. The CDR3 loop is CASSLGDRGLGYGNTIYF. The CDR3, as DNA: TGTGCCAGCAGCTTAGGGGACAGGGGGCTGGGGTACGGAAACACCATATATTTT.

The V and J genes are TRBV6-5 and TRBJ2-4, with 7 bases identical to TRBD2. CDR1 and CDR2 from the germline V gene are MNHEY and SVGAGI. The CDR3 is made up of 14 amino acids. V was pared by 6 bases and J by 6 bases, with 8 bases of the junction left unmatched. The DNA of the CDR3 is TGTGCCAGCAGACCCTCGGGGGAGGGAAACATTCAGTACTTC. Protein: CASRPSGEGNIQYF.

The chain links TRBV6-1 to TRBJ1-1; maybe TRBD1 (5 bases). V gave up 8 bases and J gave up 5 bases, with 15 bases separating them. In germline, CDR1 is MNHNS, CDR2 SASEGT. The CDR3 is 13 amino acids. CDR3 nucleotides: TGTGCCAGCCGGGGGGGAAGGTGGACTGAAGCTTTCTTT. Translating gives CASRGGRWTEAFF.

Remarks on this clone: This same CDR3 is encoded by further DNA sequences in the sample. The CDR3 coding sequence is TGTGCCAGCAGTTACCCAGGGAACACTGAAGCTTTCTTT. Protein product: CASSYPGNTEAFF. The rearrangement links TRBV6-5 to TRBJ1-1, with D unclear. Trimming removed 2 bases from V and 1 base from J, with 5 bases in between. CDR3 size: 13 residues. The germline V gene encodes CDR1 MNHEY and CDR2 SVGAGI.

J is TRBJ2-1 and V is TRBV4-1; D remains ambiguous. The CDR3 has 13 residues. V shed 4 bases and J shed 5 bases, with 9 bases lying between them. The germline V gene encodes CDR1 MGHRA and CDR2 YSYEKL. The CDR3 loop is CASSLPPDNEQFF. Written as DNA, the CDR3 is TGCGCCAGCAGCCTCCCGCCGGACAATGAGCAGTTCTTC.

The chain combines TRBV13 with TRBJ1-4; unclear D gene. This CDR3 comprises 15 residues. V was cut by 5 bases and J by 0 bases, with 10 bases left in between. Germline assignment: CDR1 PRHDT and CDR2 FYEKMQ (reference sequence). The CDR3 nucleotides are TGTGCCAGCAGCACCTACAGAGCAACTAATGAAAAACTGTTTTTT. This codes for CASSTYRATNEKLFF.

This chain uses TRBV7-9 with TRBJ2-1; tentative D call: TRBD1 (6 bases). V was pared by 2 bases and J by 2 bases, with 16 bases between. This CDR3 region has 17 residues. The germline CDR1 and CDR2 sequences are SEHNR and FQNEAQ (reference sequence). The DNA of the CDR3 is TGTGCCAGCAGCTTATTGGGGGCAGCGATCCCCTACAATGAGCAGTTCTTC. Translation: CASSLLGAAIPYNEQFF.

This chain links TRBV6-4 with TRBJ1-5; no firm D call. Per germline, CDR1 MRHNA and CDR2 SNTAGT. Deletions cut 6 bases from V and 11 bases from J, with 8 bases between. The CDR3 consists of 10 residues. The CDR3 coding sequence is TGTGCCAGCAGGGCGACGGCCCAGCATTTT. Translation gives CASRATAQHF.

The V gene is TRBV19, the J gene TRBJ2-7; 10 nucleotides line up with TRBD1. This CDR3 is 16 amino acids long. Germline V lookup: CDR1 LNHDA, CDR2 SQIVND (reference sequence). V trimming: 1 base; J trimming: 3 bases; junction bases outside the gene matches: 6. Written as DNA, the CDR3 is TGTGCCAGTAGTATAGTTTCGACAGGGGGCGGCTACGAGCAGTACTTC. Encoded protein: CASSIVSTGGGYEQYF.

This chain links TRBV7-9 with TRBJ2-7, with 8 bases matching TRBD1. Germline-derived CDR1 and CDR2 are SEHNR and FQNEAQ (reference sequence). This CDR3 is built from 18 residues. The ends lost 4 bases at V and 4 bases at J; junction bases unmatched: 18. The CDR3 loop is CASSSNGAGDRGEYEQYF. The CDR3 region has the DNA TGTGCCAGCAGCTCAAATGGAGCCGGTGACAGGGGCGAATACGAGCAGTACTTC.

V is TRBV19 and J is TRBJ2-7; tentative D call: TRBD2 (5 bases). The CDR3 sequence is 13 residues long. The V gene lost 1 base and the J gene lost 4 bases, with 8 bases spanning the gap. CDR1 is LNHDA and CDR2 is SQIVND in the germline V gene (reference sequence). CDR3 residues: CASSIAAEYEQYF. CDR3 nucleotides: TGTGCCAGTAGTATAGCAGCGGAATACGAGCAGTACTTC.

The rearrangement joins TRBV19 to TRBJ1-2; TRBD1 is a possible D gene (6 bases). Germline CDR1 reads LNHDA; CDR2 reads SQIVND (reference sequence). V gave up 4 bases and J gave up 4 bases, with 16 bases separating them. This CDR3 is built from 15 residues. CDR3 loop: CASSKQGELLYGYTF. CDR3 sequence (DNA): TGTGCCAGTAGTAAACAGGGAGAGCTCCTCTATGGCTACACCTTC.

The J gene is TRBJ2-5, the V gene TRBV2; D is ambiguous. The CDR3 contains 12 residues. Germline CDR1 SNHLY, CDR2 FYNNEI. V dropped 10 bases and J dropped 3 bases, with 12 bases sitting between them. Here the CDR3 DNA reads TGTGCCACCCTGACAAATAAAGAGACCCAGTACTTC. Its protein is CATLTNKETQYF.

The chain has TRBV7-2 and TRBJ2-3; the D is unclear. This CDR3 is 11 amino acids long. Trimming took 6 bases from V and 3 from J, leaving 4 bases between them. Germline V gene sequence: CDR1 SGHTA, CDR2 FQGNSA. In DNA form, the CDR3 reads TGTGCCAGCAGAGATACAGATACGCAGTATTTT. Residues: CASRDTDTQYF.

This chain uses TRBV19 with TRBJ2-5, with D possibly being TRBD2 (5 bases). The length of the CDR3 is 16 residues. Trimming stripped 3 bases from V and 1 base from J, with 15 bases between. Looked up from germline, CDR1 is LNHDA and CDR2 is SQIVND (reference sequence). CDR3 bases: TGTGCCAGTAGTATTATCGCGGGTGAAGGCCAAGAGACCCAGTACTTC. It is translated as CASSIIAGEGQETQYF. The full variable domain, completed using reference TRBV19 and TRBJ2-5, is DGGITQSPKYLFRKEGQNVTLSCEQNLNHDAMYWYRQDPGQGLRLIYYSQIVNDFQKGDIAEGYSVSREKKESFPLTVTSAQKNPTAFYLCASSIIAGEGQETQYFGPGTRLLVL.

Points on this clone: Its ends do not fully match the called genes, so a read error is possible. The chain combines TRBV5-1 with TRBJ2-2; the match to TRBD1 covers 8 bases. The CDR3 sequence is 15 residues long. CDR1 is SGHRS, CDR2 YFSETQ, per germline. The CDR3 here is CASSGDRSKTGELFF. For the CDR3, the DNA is TGCGCCAGCAGCGGGGACAGGTCGAAGACCGGGGAGCTGTTTTTT.

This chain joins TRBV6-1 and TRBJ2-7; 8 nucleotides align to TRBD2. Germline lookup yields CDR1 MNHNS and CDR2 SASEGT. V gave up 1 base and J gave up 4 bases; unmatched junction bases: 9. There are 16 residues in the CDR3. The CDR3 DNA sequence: TGTGCCAGCAGTGAAGTAAGGGGTAGCGGGGCATACGAGCAGTACTTC. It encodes CASSEVRGSGAYEQYF.